The 14 T cell receptor beta chains in this list originate from one sample, sequenced in a study of blood T cells in healthy people across ages. The second PCR ran roughly 6 to 11 cycles with a sample-barcoded 5' primer and J-beta primers. In TCRdb, the 5' RACE reads were re-called with MiXCR into one record per CDR3 protein. The table has approximately 800,000 distinct CDR3 sequences, about 48% seen once. Input material: blood. Receptor source: an elderly man in good health.

The chain carries TRBV4-1 and TRBJ1-2; D is perhaps TRBD1 (6 bases). The V and J ends lost 4 bases and 5 bases respectively, with 23 bases between them. This CDR3 spans 17 amino acids. In germline, CDR1 is MGHRA, CDR2 YSYEKL. The CDR3, as DNA: TGCGCCAGCAGCCCGGGGGGGGCAGGGATCGTCCTATATGGCTACACCTTC. It codes for CASSPGGAGIVLYGYTF.

This clonotype was recorded a few times. The chain carries TRBV5-1 and TRBJ2-1, with 9 bases aligning to TRBD2. This CDR3 is 15 amino acids long. Germline lookup yields CDR1 SGHRS and CDR2 YFSETQ. J was trimmed by 6 bases and V by 0 bases; bases with no gene match: 4. The CDR3 is CASSLGVAGVNEQFF. The CDR3 coding sequence is TGCGCCAGCAGCTTGGGGGTAGCGGGAGTCAATGAGCAGTTCTTC.

This clonotype was counted a single time. The chain combines TRBV11-2 with TRBJ1-1; D may be TRBD1 (6 bases). This CDR3 spans 15 amino acids. Germline CDR1 and CDR2: SGHAT and FQNNGV. Trimming took off 5 bases at V and 4 bases at J, with 17 bases between the two ends. The CDR3 DNA reads as TGTGCCAGCAGCCCGAGGACGGGGGGCTCCACTGAAGCTTTCTTT. Encoded protein: CASSPRTGGSTEAFF.

The chain couples TRBV6-8 to TRBJ2-2, with 8 bases identical to TRBD2. In germline, CDR1 is MNHGY, CDR2 SAAAGT. The CDR3 is 16 residues long. V shed 5 bases, J shed 3 bases, and the junction held 8 bases outside the gene matches. CDR3 region: CASSEWLAGYTGELFF. For the CDR3, the DNA is TGTGCCAGCAGTGAATGGCTAGCGGGTTACACCGGGGAGCTGTTTTTT.

Written as DNA, the CDR3 is TGTGCCAGCAGTGACCAATGGGACAGGGGCGGCTCACCCCTCCACTTT. Translating gives CASSDQWDRGGSPLHF. V and J are TRBV2 and TRBJ1-6; 10 bases align to TRBD1. The CDR3 runs 16 residues. CDR1 SNHLY and CDR2 FYNNEI come from the germline V gene. V shed 3 bases and J 10 bases; nucleotides not matched to a gene: 9.

This clonotype was counted only a few times. The chain recombines TRBV20-1 with TRBJ2-1; possible D gene TRBD1, 5 bases. Germline lookup yields CDR1 DFQATT and CDR2 SNEGSKA (reference sequence). Trimming removed 6 bases from V and 7 bases from J, with 19 bases in between. The CDR3 spans 14 residues. CDR3 sequence: CSARTPTGANEQFF. CDR3 in DNA: TGCAGTGCGCGGACCCCCACAGGCGCGAATGAGCAGTTCTTC.

The rearrangement links TRBV20-1 to TRBJ2-5; maybe TRBD1 (5 bases). The better agreement between TRBJ2-7 and the DNA end casts doubt on the J call. Germline V gene sequence: CDR1 DFQATT, CDR2 SNEGSKA (reference sequence). The CDR3 is made up of 15 amino acids. The CDR3 DNA is TGCAGTGCTAGAGATTCAAGGGGCGTGGGCTACGAGCAGTACTTC. It codes for CSARDSRGVGYEQYF.

The CDR3 here is CASSDFGRTPQHF. The CDR3 coding sequence is TGTGCCAGCAGCGACTTTGGCCGTACGCCCCAGCATTTT. V usage is TRBV12-3 or TRBV12-4 and J usage is TRBJ1-5, with no clear D. There are 13 residues in the CDR3. Trimming stripped 6 bases from V and 9 bases from J, with 15 bases between.

This clonotype was detected once. The rearrangement links TRBV3-1 to TRBJ2-5, with a possible D match to TRBD2 (5 bases). Trimming removed 4 bases from V and 11 bases from J, with 20 bases in between. Germline CDR1 and CDR2: LGHDT and YNNKEL (reference sequence). This CDR3 comprises 14 residues. This chain's CDR3 is CASSLAGLSEEQYF. The CDR3 region has the DNA TGTGCCAGCAGCCTAGCCGGGCTCTCGGAGGAGCAGTACTTC.

The chain links TRBV12-3 or TRBV12-4 to TRBJ1-2; a possible D gene is TRBD1 (5 bases). V lost 3 bases to trimming and J lost 2 bases, with 13 bases between them. This CDR3 has 15 residues. CDR3 residues: CASSFGGDLNYGYTF. Here the CDR3 DNA reads TGTGCCAGCAGTTTCGGGGGGGACCTGAACTATGGCTACACCTTC.

This clonotype was observed a few times. In nucleotides, the CDR3 is TGTGCCAGCAGTTTTCGTCCGGGGCTCGACGAGCAGTACTTC. Protein: CASSFRPGLDEQYF. J is TRBJ2-5 and V is TRBV12-3 or TRBV12-4; possibly TRBD1 or TRBD2 for D (5 bases each). The DNA end is more similar to TRBJ2-7, so the J call may be wrong. The CDR3 loop spans 14 amino acids.

This clonotype was counted between two and nine times. This chain links TRBV20-1 with TRBJ2-3; possible D gene TRBD2, 5 bases. The CDR3 consists of 14 residues. CDR1 and CDR2 from the germline V gene are DFQATT and SNEGSKA (reference sequence). Trimming removed 6 bases at V and 0 bases at J, with 13 bases between. The CDR3 loop is CSAQGGGSTDTQYF. The CDR3 region has the DNA TGCAGTGCCCAAGGTGGCGGGAGCACAGATACGCAGTATTTT.

This clonotype was seen only a few times. This chain connects TRBV6-2 or TRBV6-3 to TRBJ2-5; the match to TRBD2 covers 13 bases. V shed 5 bases, J shed 3 bases, and the junction held 6 bases outside the gene matches. The CDR3 spans 16 residues. Germline V gives CDR1 MNHEY, CDR2 SVGEGT. This CDR3 is CASSGRLAGGKETQYF. The CDR3 DNA reads TGTGCCAGCAGTGGGAGACTAGCGGGAGGCAAAGAGACCCAGTACTTC.

The V gene is TRBV30, the J gene TRBJ2-2; D not certain. The CDR3 is made up of 14 amino acids. V was pared by 1 base and J by 0 bases, with 6 bases between. Germline CDR1 and CDR2: GTSNPN and SVGIG (reference sequence). The CDR3 spells CAWSGPPNTGELFF. CDR3 sequence (DNA): TGTGCCTGGAGTGGACCGCCGAACACCGGGGAGCTGTTTTTT.